This T cell receptor beta chain was documented in a study of T cell responses to AZD1222 COVID-19 vaccine. Overall study findings and caveats: Increases in Spike-specific TCR breadth and depth were seen after two AZD1222 doses. Scientists sampled the repertoires only once the peak T cell response had passed.

In its sample, this clone was seen once. The target antigen is unknown. The V and J ends lost 4 bases and 0 bases respectively, with 12 bases between them. The length of the CDR3 is 15 residues. CDR1 and CDR2 from the germline V gene are LGHDT and YNNKEL (reference sequence). Repertoires were generated with immunoSEQ multiplex PCR, while TCRdb's copy carries only in-frame clones and drops some. The sample yields about 120,000 clones, roughly 89% seen once. The sequence came from an adult in good health. This sample comprised peripheral blood, obtained on day 0 of AZD1222 vaccination. The chain joins TRBV3-1 (or the pseudogene TRBV3-2) to TRBJ1-2; tentatively, D is TRBD1 (6 bases). The CDR3 reads CASSRRQVANYGYTF. For the CDR3, the DNA is TGTGCCAGCAGCCGACGACAGGTAGCTAACTATGGCTACACCTTC.